The text below deals with one T cell receptor beta chain. This entry belongs to a study of T cells in Graves' hyperthyroidism and ophthalmopathy. Germline V gene data show CDR1 as PRHDT and CDR2 as FYEKMQ (reference sequence). V lost 5 bases and J 10 bases, leaving 15 bases between the germline ends. The length of the CDR3 is 14 residues. Uncontrolled infections, other autoimmune diseases, pregnancy or lactation led to exclusion of patients. Clinical symptoms, serum thyroxine, TRAb, thyroid ultrasound and orbital computed tomography established diagnosis. Amplification yielded TCR beta CDR3 regions, with RNA transcripts as the source. Primed by the HTBI set, a first-round RT-PCR was run on the TCR CDR3. In TCRdb, the multiplex PCR reads were re-called with MiXCR into one record per CDR3 protein. The sample holds hundreds of thousands of distinct CDR3 sequences, less than 15% seen once.

The receptor's source is a young woman with Graves' hyperthyroidism. The chain is built from TRBV13 and TRBJ1-6; the D is unclear. Sequenced sample: blood. This chain's CDR3 is CASSGQNLDSPLHF. DNA of the CDR3: TGTGCCAGCAGCGGGCAGAACCTCGACTCACCCCTCCACTTT.